This section outlines one T cell receptor (beta chain) sequence together with its context. Its antigen is not identified. Germline assignment: CDR1 MNHEY and CDR2 SMNVEV (reference sequence). The V end was cut by 4 bases, the J end by 5 bases, with 9 bases between. The CDR3 runs 12 residues. The data originate from a study of OX40 agonist ivuxolimab in advanced cancers. Study background: Patients received intravenous ivuxolimab every 2 weeks at 0.01 to 10 mg/kg.

Notes on the study in general: Researchers report that CD8+ T cells had, on average, more expanded clones than CD4+. Patients with a partial response at 0.1-3.0 mg/kg had among the lowest clonal expansion. The authors did not determine the antigen specificity of the expanded peripheral T cells.

Clones were read by immunoSEQ multiplex PCR, and TCRdb kept only the in-frame ones, dropping some. The sample records around 9,700 clones, 77% being singletons. The chain combines TRBV27 with TRBJ2-7; possibly TRBD2 for D (5 bases). Sequenced material: CD4+ or CD8+ T cells sorted from blood, taken in a trial of the OX40 agonist ivuxolimab. This TCR derives from an adult with an advanced solid tumor such as melanoma, head and neck, liver or kidney cancer. CDR3 bases: TGTGCCAGCAGTTCGGGGTTGCACGAGCAGTACTTC. Amino acid sequence: CASSSGLHEQYF.